This T cell receptor beta chain is drawn from a study of T cell changes during pregnancy in multiple sclerosis. Clones were read by immunoSEQ multiplex PCR, and TCRdb kept only the in-frame ones, dropping some. The table includes just under 45,000 clones, approximately 96% detected once. Germline lookup yields CDR1 SGHVS and CDR2 FQNEAQ. CDR3 size: 15 residues. J was trimmed by 3 bases and V by 4 bases; bases with no gene match: 4. The chain uses TRBV7-8 and TRBJ2-7, with 12 bases matching TRBD2. The material was peripheral blood, obtained in the second trimester of pregnancy. This sequence was found in a female donor with multiple sclerosis, enrolled in a pregnancy study. Here the CDR3 DNA reads TGTGCCAGCAGCTCGCTAGCGGGGGGGCTCTACGAGCAGTACTTC. As protein: CASSSLAGGLYEQYF.